The 24 T cell receptor beta chains presented below share a single source sample, sequenced in a study of blood T cell repertoires in COVID-19. Assay used: immunoSEQ multiplex PCR; TCRdb lists only in-frame clones, some missing. The table has around 140,000 clones, 87% seen once; the top ten hold around 2.3%. The sample consisted of peripheral blood. The receptors derive from a man aged 45-65 years with active COVID-19.

V is TRBV10-3 and J is TRBJ1-1; 8 positions agree with TRBD1. CDR3 length: 14 amino acids. The V and J ends lost 8 bases and 8 bases, in that order; junction bases with no gene match: 13. In germline, CDR1 is ENHRY, CDR2 SYGVKD. This chain's CDR3 is CAIFAGVQGVEAFF. For the CDR3, the DNA is TGTGCCATCTTCGCGGGGGTACAGGGGGTCGAAGCTTTCTTT.

This chain links TRBV27 with TRBJ1-4; 7 positions agree with TRBD1. Germline V lookup: CDR1 MNHEY, CDR2 SMNVEV (reference sequence). CDR3 length: 14 residues. V lost 9 bases, J lost 4 bases, and 8 bases stayed unmatched. The CDR3 loop is CASTGTADNEKLFF. For the CDR3, the DNA is TGTGCCAGTACCGGGACAGCAGATAATGAAAAACTGTTTTTT.

The chain links TRBV9 to TRBJ2-1; 8 bases map to TRBD1. The J segment lost 7 bases and the V segment lost 7 bases, leaving 7 bases of the junction unmatched. CDR1 is SGDLS and CDR2 is YYNGEE in the germline V gene. The CDR3 runs 13 residues. The CDR3 reads CASGDRGGNEQFF. For the CDR3, the DNA is TGTGCCAGCGGAGACAGGGGCGGGAATGAGCAGTTCTTC.

The CDR3 DNA is TGTGCCAGTAGTTTACGGGCGGGGAACTATGGCTACACCTTC. This gives the protein CASSLRAGNYGYTF. The chain combines TRBV19 with TRBJ1-2; D remains ambiguous. Germline lookup yields CDR1 LNHDA and CDR2 SQIVND (reference sequence). The CDR3 is made up of 14 amino acids. The V gene lost 5 bases and the J gene lost 2 bases, with 12 bases spanning the gap.

The chain joins TRBV27 to TRBJ1-2; 11 bases match TRBD1. Unmatched junction bases numbered 11, after V lost 6 bases and J lost 8 bases. This CDR3 has 15 amino acids. Germline CDR1 is MNHEY and CDR2 is SMNVEV (reference sequence). CDR3 sequence reads: CASSRDRGTARGYTF. The DNA for the CDR3 is TGTGCCAGCAGCCGGGACAGGGGGACGGCAAGGGGCTACACCTTC.

The rearrangement uses TRBV25-1 and TRBJ2-1; 8 bases fit TRBD1. Germline values: CDR1 MGHDK, CDR2 SYGVNS. This CDR3 is 14 amino acids long. The V and J ends lost 0 bases and 9 bases, in that order; junction bases with no gene match: 4. CDR3 DNA: TGTGCCAGCAGTGAATATCGACAGGGGAGTGAGCAGTTCTTC. Its translation is CASSEYRQGSEQFF.

The CDR3 DNA follows: TGTGCCAGCAGGCCGCAGGGTATCGATGAGCAGTTCTTC. Translated, it gives CASRPQGIDEQFF. V usage is TRBV5-4 and J usage is TRBJ2-1; D might be TRBD1 (5 bases). CDR1 and CDR2 from the germline V gene are SGHNT and YYREEE (reference sequence). This CDR3 contains 13 residues. V was clipped by 5 bases and J by 8 bases, with 14 bases between them. The full variable domain, its missing parts supplied by reference TRBV5-4 and TRBJ2-1, is ETGVTQSPTHLIKTRGQQVTLRCSSQSGHNTVSWYQQALGQGPQFIFQYYREEENGRGNFPPRFSGLQFPNYSSELNVNALELDDSALYLCASRPQGIDEQFFGPGTRLTVL.

This chain links TRBV7-2 with TRBJ2-7, with 13 bases identical to TRBD2. Per the germline V gene, CDR1 is SGHTA and CDR2 is FQGNSA. V was clipped by 2 bases and J by 2 bases; unmatched bases: 0. The CDR3 is 15 amino acids. CDR3 sequence reads: CASSLTSGGAYEQYF. CDR3 nucleotides: TGTGCCAGCAGCTTAACTAGCGGGGGGGCCTACGAGCAGTACTTC.

This clone was seen once. This chain links TRBV14 with TRBJ2-1; tentative D call: TRBD2 (7 bases). The CDR3 spans 17 residues. The germline CDR1 and CDR2 sequences are SGHDN and FVKESK. V lost 4 bases and J lost 0, with 16 bases in between. This chain's CDR3 is CASSPMAGASSYNEQFF. DNA for the CDR3: TGTGCCAGCAGCCCGATGGCGGGGGCGAGCTCCTACAATGAGCAGTTCTTC. The whole variable domain, filled in from reference TRBV14 and TRBJ2-1, reads EAGVTQFPSHSVIEKGQTVTLRCDPISGHDNLYWYRRVMGKEIKFLLHFVKESKQDESGMPNNRFLAERTGGTYSTLKVQPAELEDSGVYFCASSPMAGASSYNEQFFGPGTRLTVL.

The chain links TRBV7-2 to TRBJ2-7, with D perhaps TRBD2 (6 bases). Germline V gives CDR1 SGHTA, CDR2 FQGNSA. V was cut by 4 bases and J by 5 bases, with 18 bases left in between. The CDR3 extends over 15 amino acids. CDR3 sequence: CASSSLGGSRDEQYF. CDR3 sequence (DNA): TGTGCCAGCAGCTCACTCGGGGGATCGAGGGACGAGCAGTACTTC. Together with reference TRBV7-2 and TRBJ2-7, the CDR3 gives the full variable domain: GAGVSQSPSNKVTEKGKDVELRCDPISGHTALYWYRQSLGQGLEFLIYFQGNSAPDKSGLPSDRFSAERTGGSVSTLTIQRTQQEDSAVYLCASSSLGGSRDEQYFGPGTRLTVT.

J is TRBJ2-5 and V is TRBV5-1; 10 bases map to TRBD1. The CDR3 contains 18 residues. The V segment lost 0 bases and the J segment 5 bases; nucleotides outside the gene matches: 13. Germline V gene data show CDR1 as SGHRS and CDR2 as YFSETQ. The CDR3 nucleotides are TGCGCCAGCAGCTTGGGTGGTTCAGGGACAGGGGTTGGCGAGACCCAGTACTTC. Its protein is CASSLGGSGTGVGETQYF.

The genes are TRBV6-5 and TRBJ2-3; 7 bases line up with TRBD2. This CDR3 has 14 residues. Germline V gene lookup returns CDR1 MNHEY and CDR2 SVGAGI. Losses at the gene ends were 0 bases for V and 4 bases for J; bases not matched to a gene: 1. The CDR3 here is CASSYSGRADTQYF. The CDR3 coding sequence is TGTGCCAGCAGTTACTCAGGGAGGGCAGATACGCAGTATTTT.

V is TRBV15 and J is TRBJ2-3; D remains unclear. The CDR3 totals 13 residues. Germline V gene data show CDR1 as LNHNV and CDR2 as YYDKDF (reference sequence). With 1 base removed from V and 1 base from J, the gap between germline ends came to 3 bases. As DNA, the CDR3 is TGTGCCACCAGCAGAGGGCGCACAGATACGCAGTATTTT. Protein product: CATSRGRTDTQYF.

The chain carries TRBV5-1 and TRBJ1-2; the D is unclear. From germline, CDR1 is SGHRS and CDR2 YFSETQ. Trimming took 0 bases from V and 4 from J, leaving 10 bases between them. The CDR3 is made up of 14 amino acids. DNA of the CDR3: TGCGCCAGCAGCTTGGGAGACACGAGCTATGGCTACACCTTC. Protein: CASSLGDTSYGYTF. Full variable domain (outside the CDR3, taken from reference TRBV5-1 and TRBJ1-2): KAGVTQTPRYLIKTRGQQVTLSCSPISGHRSVSWYQQTPGQGLQFLFEYFSETQRNKGNFPGRFSGRQFSNSRSEMNVSTLELGDSALYLCASSLGDTSYGYTFGSGTRLTVV.

This chain joins TRBV4-2 and TRBJ1-1; the D gene is possibly TRBD1 (6 bases). The CDR3 is 15 amino acids. The germline V gene has CDR1 LGHNA and CDR2 YNFKEQ. V dropped 5 bases and J dropped 4 bases, with 17 bases sitting between them. DNA of the CDR3: TGTGCCAGCAGCACCCAACAGGGAGTAAGCACTGAAGCTTTCTTT. Its protein is CASSTQQGVSTEAFF.

This chain connects TRBV4-1 to TRBJ2-2; 9 positions agree with TRBD2. The CDR3 is 20 residues long. Germline CDR1 is MGHRA and CDR2 is YSYEKL. The V and J ends lost 0 bases and 7 bases, in that order; junction bases with no gene match: 18. The CDR3 here is CASSQDRGSTSGRRNGELFF. Written as DNA, the CDR3 is TGCGCCAGCAGCCAAGATCGGGGTTCGACTAGCGGTAGAAGGAACGGGGAGCTGTTTTTT.

The chain recombines TRBV5-1 with TRBJ1-1; 8 bases are shared with TRBD1. The germline V gene encodes CDR1 SGHRS and CDR2 YFSETQ. J gave up 0 bases and V 0 bases, and 7 bases lay outside the gene matches. This CDR3 is built from 17 residues. The CDR3 sequence: CASSLAPGQGMNTEAFF. In DNA, the CDR3 is TGCGCCAGCAGCTTGGCCCCAGGACAGGGTATGAACACTGAAGCTTTCTTT.

This clone was counted a single time. The chain couples TRBV10-3 to TRBJ2-2, with TRBD2 matching 9 bases. V dropped 11 bases and J dropped 2; count of bases not matched to a gene: 12. The CDR3 loop spans 16 amino acids. From germline, CDR1 is ENHRY and CDR2 SYGVKD. CDR3 DNA: TGTGCCTCTTCCCAAATAGCGGGGGAAAACACCGGGGAGCTGTTTTTT. It codes for CASSQIAGENTGELFF.

The J gene is TRBJ1-1, the V gene TRBV20-1; D is undetermined. The CDR3 length is 14 residues. Trimming cost V 3 bases and J 2 bases, with 13 bases left between them. The germline V gene has CDR1 DFQATT and CDR2 SNEGSKA (reference sequence). CDR3 nucleotide sequence: TGCAGTGCTAGTGTCGCAGGCGCCAACACTGAAGCTTTCTTT. Protein sequence: CSASVAGANTEAFF.

The gene calls are TRBV6-1 and TRBJ1-3, with a possible D match to TRBD1 (5 bases). V lost 4 bases and J 0 bases, leaving 13 bases between the germline ends. This CDR3 spans 16 amino acids. Per germline, CDR1 MNHNS and CDR2 SASEGT. CDR3: CASSALRQHSGNTIYF. The DNA for the CDR3 is TGTGCCAGCAGTGCTCTCAGACAGCACTCTGGAAACACCATATATTTT.

The chain joins TRBV11-3 to TRBJ1-3; 7 bases line up with TRBD1. The length of the CDR3 is 14 residues. Germline CDR1 and CDR2: SGHNT and YENEEA. V was pared by 5 bases and J by 2 bases, with 3 bases of the junction left unmatched. In DNA, the CDR3 is TGTGCCAGCAGCCCAGGGACAGCTGGAAACACCATATATTTT. Translating gives CASSPGTAGNTIYF.

J is TRBJ2-5 and V is TRBV5-4; possibly TRBD2 for D (6 bases). CDR1 is SGHNT, CDR2 YYREEE, per germline (reference sequence). The CDR3 consists of 15 residues. V was shortened by 4 bases and J by 2 bases, with 15 bases between the two germline ends. The CDR3 coding sequence is TGTGCCAGCAGCGGCGCCCGGGGGTCTCAAGAGACCCAGTACTTC. It translates to CASSGARGSQETQYF.

The chain couples TRBV11-3 to TRBJ2-1; weak D call: TRBD1 (5 bases). Germline V gives CDR1 SGHNT, CDR2 YENEEA. V was shortened by 1 base and J by 0 bases, with 10 bases between the two germline ends. The CDR3 contains 16 residues. The CDR3 protein is CASSLGGTSSYNEQFF. Written as DNA, the CDR3 is TGTGCCAGCAGCTTAGGGGGCACGAGCTCCTACAATGAGCAGTTCTTC.

This chain uses TRBV10-3 with TRBJ2-5; 11 positions match TRBD1. Germline loops: CDR1 ENHRY, CDR2 SYGVKD. The J segment lost 3 bases and the V segment lost 6 bases, leaving 6 bases of the junction unmatched. This CDR3 is 15 amino acids long. The CDR3 spells CAIRGDRGTKETQYF. The DNA of the CDR3 is TGTGCCATCAGGGGGGACAGGGGGACGAAAGAGACCCAGTACTTC.